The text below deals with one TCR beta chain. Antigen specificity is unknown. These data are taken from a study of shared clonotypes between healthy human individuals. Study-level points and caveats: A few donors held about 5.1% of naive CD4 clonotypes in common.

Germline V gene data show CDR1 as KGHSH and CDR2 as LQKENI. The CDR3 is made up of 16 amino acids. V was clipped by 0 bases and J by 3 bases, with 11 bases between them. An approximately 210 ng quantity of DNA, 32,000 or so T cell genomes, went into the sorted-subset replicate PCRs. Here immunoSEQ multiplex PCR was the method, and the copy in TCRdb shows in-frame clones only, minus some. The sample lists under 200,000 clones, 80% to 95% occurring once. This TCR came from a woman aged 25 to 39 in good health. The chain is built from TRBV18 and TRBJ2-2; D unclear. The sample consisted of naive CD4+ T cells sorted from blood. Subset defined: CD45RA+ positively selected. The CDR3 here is CASSPPIGSDTGELFF. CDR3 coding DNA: TGTGCCAGCTCACCACCGATCGGCTCCGACACCGGGGAGCTGTTTTTT.